A selection of T cell receptor beta chains follows, all from one sample in a study of T cell repertoires in cytomegalovirus infection. MiXCR, run by TCRdb on the reads, gives a single entry per CDR3 protein. The table lists 250,000 to 300,000 distinct CDR3 sequences, about 18% of them singletons. The sample was CD8+ T cells from PBMCs. The origin of the receptors is a human donor in good health (CMV status not recorded). Some clones in this sample may be carry-over from other donors' samples. Each CDR3 is given with its conserved first and last residue.

TRBJ2-4 | TRBV7-9 | CASRSSGQIAKNIQYF
TRBJ2-1 | TRBV29-1 | CSVDGVAGGLDYNEQFF
TRBJ2-7 | TRBV20-1 | CSAVDRGSHGEQYF
TRBJ1-3 | TRBV7-6 | CASSSGQDNTIYF
TRBJ1-1 | TRBV20-1 | CSATPYADRAAFF
TRBJ2-5 | TRBV7-8 | CASSTTPVGEGHQETQYF
TRBJ2-7 | TRBV7-7 | CASSFGTQRYEQYF
TRBJ1-4 | TRBV19 | CASQDSGYEEKLFF
TRBJ2-2 | TRBV6-2/TRBV6-3 | CASSYSGGDTGELFF
TRBJ2-6 | TRBV29-1 | CSIFTVSATGDSGANVLTF
TRBJ1-5 | TRBV28 | CASSLRQGVQPQHF
TRBJ1-1 | TRBV7-3 | CASSSHPLQGASTEAFF
TRBJ1-1 | TRBV13 | CASSLGIPNTEAFF
TRBJ2-7 | TRBV10-3 | CAISVVERDRDYEQYF
TRBJ1-1 | TRBV11-2 | CASSSTDYTEAFF
TRBJ1-1 | TRBV25-1 | CASRMTGYTEAFF
TRBJ2-2 | TRBV28 | CASNPPGQGSGELFF
TRBJ1-1 | TRBV5-1 | CASSLSWDATEAFF
TRBJ1-1 | TRBV28 | CASKPPGTSTEAFF
TRBJ2-2 | TRBV6-2/TRBV6-3 | CASSPTWTTSNTGELFF
TRBJ2-3 | TRBV5-6 | CASSLSIGGVLDTQYF
TRBJ2-7 | TRBV11-2 | CASSPPGQGMGEQYF
TRBJ1-6 | TRBV12-3/TRBV12-4 | CASVRDSSYNSPLHF
TRBJ2-3 | TRBV28 | CASSSGTTYTDTQYF
TRBJ1-2 | TRBV6-2/TRBV6-3 | CATEWDTGYTF
TRBJ1-2 | TRBV27 | CASSETAVLANYGYTF
TRBJ2-1 | TRBV5-4 | CASSAGLAAYNEQFF
TRBJ2-7 | TRBV14 | CASSAGQISYEQYF
TRBJ1-1 | TRBV29-1 | CSVEQGNTEAFF
TRBJ2-3 | TRBV5-6 | CASSLALTGITDTQYF
TRBJ1-5 | TRBV28 | CASSWTGGHQPQHF
TRBJ1-2 | TRBV9 | CASSVDPGASGGGYTF
TRBJ1-1 | TRBV7-9 | CASSSPTSPNTEAFF
TRBJ2-7 | TRBV25-1 | CASSRQGIYEQYF
TRBJ2-5 | TRBV28 | CASSPPRGKETQYF
TRBJ1-2 | TRBV7-9 | CASSSEGGRGYTF
TRBJ2-7 | TRBV7-8 | CASSLVAFEPIYEQYF
TRBJ2-5 | TRBV7-9 | CASSLLGTGLKETQYF
TRBJ1-1 | TRBV6-2/TRBV6-3 | CASSRYGGREAFF
TRBJ2-3 | TRBV6-2/TRBV6-3 | CASSYEGGAIDTQYF